This T cell receptor (beta chain) was sequenced for a study of shared clonotypes between healthy human individuals (dated by TCRdb to about 2020). For context, the study as a whole: A couple of women and a few men aged 18 to 49 years were included in the cohort. For each donor, three plates each were used for CD4 naive and CD4 memory, two plates were used for CD8 naive, and one plate was used for CD8 memory. Blood TCR repertoires of roughly five healthy adults were deeply sequenced to estimate repertoire size and the extent of clonotype sharing between individuals. Different laboratories and diverse techniques were used to prepare libraries and sequence TCR repertoires, to increase sequencing depth and limit assay-specific biases. Each donor's leukapheresis produced roughly between roughly 0.94 and 9.5 billion PBMCs. Findings and caveats that apply to the study as a whole: Sampling was restricted to blood, and TCR repertoires in tissue are likely to differ from TCR repertoires in blood. Sharing across a handful of donors was observed for about 5% of naive CD4, around 3.5% of naive CD8, over 2% of memory CD4, and 0.4% of memory CD8 clonotypes. The small number of donors limited the genetic and exposure-history diversity represented. Naive subsets generally had larger estimated clonotype richness than memory subsets did. Rarefaction of sorted-subset datasets indicated incomplete sequencing despite the large sequencing depth. Compared with non-shared clonotypes, clonotypes shared by all four sorted-subset donors had higher generation probabilities. Pairwise subsampling indicated that sequencing depth was expected to affect the degree of clonotype sharing among donors.

V sheds 1 base and J sheds 0 bases, leaving 10 bases between their ends. For CDR1 and CDR2, the germline V gene (reference sequence) lists GTSNPN and SVGIG. The CDR3, cysteine through phenylalanine, is 15 amino acids long. Only CDR3 DNA is held: 45 bases, read in frame from base 1. The donors were healthy, HIV-negative adults with no recently reported acute infections or vaccinations. Every donor was a Caucasian adult living in Nashville, Tennessee, USA. CD4+ T cells were enriched through magnetic negative selection, after which naive cells were positively selected on CD45RA and the remaining negative fraction served as the memory subset. Blood was collected by leukapheresis, and PBMCs were isolated by Ficoll-Histopaque density gradient centrifugation and then cryopreserved in liquid nitrogen vapor phase. Analytical flow cytometry was used to check the purity and quantity of every magnetically sorted T cell population. Genomic DNA was isolated from each sorted fraction and quantified by UV absorbance on a Nanodrop 2000c.

With respect to this clone: The specificity of this receptor is unknown. No much larger clone is present one base from it, and per-base qualities are unavailable.

TCR CDR3 regions were amplified from genomic DNA by multiplex PCR using the deep immunoSEQ assay. For each cell subset, the extracted genomic DNA was distributed evenly across all wells of several immunoSEQ 96-well plates, and each plate served as one replicate. Each replicate PCR for sorted subsets received around 210 ng genomic DNA, equal to roughly 29,000 T cell genomes. Purified libraries were measured with a Qubit 3.0 fluorometer, size-checked on a Bioanalyzer 2100, and measured again with the KAPA Library Quantification kit. Every immunoSEQ 96-well plate was sequenced on a dedicated single-read 150-cycle Illumina NextSeq 550 flow cell. The original methods were these. The immunoSEQ output contained only junctional sequences without quality scores, so filtering could not match that applied to full-length reads. To assign V/J genes and CDR3, sequences were annotated using PyIR, a Python wrapper for IgBLAST v1.9, with IMGT germline references. Any read was removed if the V/J assignment was weak (E-value above 1e-6), the CDR3 was missing, or the read contained stop codons, out-of-frame junctions, or ambiguous translated residues. V3J clonotypes were defined as sequences sharing an identical inferred V gene, J gene, and CDR3 amino acid sequence. The percentage overlap between two repertoires was calculated by dividing the number of shared unique clonotypes by the size of the smaller repertoire. Repertoire richness was assessed with RTK rarefaction, the Chao1 estimator, and Recon v2.1 estimates of unobserved clonotypes. For all TCRbeta clonotypes obtained by the gDNA method from a few donors, generation probabilities were computed with OLGA. TCRdb re-hosts the immuneACCESS table, in-frame sequences only. Its copies lack some clones; in the studies checked, an unresolved V gene accounts for under half of them, and the cause for the rest is not known. V and J calls and clone size are given by that table; D and trimming were obtained from the DNA. This sample lists around 2,000,000 clones; 90% to 95% were detected once. The ten largest clones add up to 0.1% to 0.15% of the sample.

This sequence originates from a man younger than 30 in good health. The source material was naive CD4+ T cells sorted from blood. The cell subset or site label here, explained by the study, means: CD45RA+ positively selected. The chain employs TRBV30 and TRBJ2-4; the D gene cannot be resolved reliably. CDR3 reads: CAWSGGTLAKNIQYF. The bases are TGTGCCTGGAGTGGTGGCACCCTAGCCAAAAACATTCAGTACTTC.